Below, 27 T cell receptor beta chains from the same sample are listed, as sequenced in a study of blood T cell repertoires in COVID-19. Repertoires were generated with immunoSEQ multiplex PCR, while TCRdb's copy carries only in-frame clones and drops some. The table lists fewer than 350,000 clones, 75% to 90% of them singletons. The specimen was PBMCs or T cells enriched from blood (not recorded which). These receptors originate from a woman in her thirties or forties who had recovered from COVID-19.

The chain has TRBV20-1 and TRBJ2-7; TRBD1 matches 8 bases. Germline V CDR1 and CDR2: DFQATT, SNEGSKA (reference sequence). This CDR3 contains 14 residues. Trimming took 3 bases from V and 0 from J; bases not matched to a gene: 4. CDR3 sequence reads: CSASHRGSSYEQYF. In nucleotides, the CDR3 is TGCAGTGCTAGTCACAGGGGGAGCTCCTACGAGCAGTACTTC.

This clone was counted a few times. The rearrangement joins TRBV6-1 to TRBJ1-5; 9 bases line up with TRBD1. With V trimmed by 2 bases and J by 4 bases, 6 bases remained unmatched. The germline V gene encodes CDR1 MNHNS and CDR2 SASEGT. This CDR3 contains 16 residues. CDR3 in amino acids: CASSEISGQGNQPQHF. CDR3 nucleotides: TGTGCCAGCAGTGAAATTTCGGGACAGGGTAATCAGCCCCAGCATTTT.

This rearrangement joins TRBV7-3 to TRBJ2-1; no reliable D call. There are 12 residues in the CDR3. V gave up 5 bases and J gave up 5 bases, with 7 bases separating them. The germline CDR1 and CDR2 sequences are SGHTA and FQGTGA. The CDR3 protein is CASSNQDNEQFF. The CDR3 DNA is TGTGCCAGCAGCAATCAGGACAATGAGCAGTTCTTC.

This clone was observed at least ten times. The chain combines TRBV19 with TRBJ2-1, with unresolved D. Trimming left V 3 bases short and J 4 bases short, with 13 bases between. This CDR3 is built from 15 residues. CDR1 is LNHDA and CDR2 is SQIVND in the germline V gene (reference sequence). The CDR3 nucleotides are TGTGCCAGTAGTATCGAGTCCTCAATATACAATGAGCAGTTCTTC. Translation: CASSIESSIYNEQFF. The variable domain in full, completed from reference TRBV19 and TRBJ2-1, reads DGGITQSPKYLFRKEGQNVTLSCEQNLNHDAMYWYRQDPGQGLRLIYYSQIVNDFQKGDIAEGYSVSREKKESFPLTVTSAQKNPTAFYLCASSIESSIYNEQFFGPGTRLTVL.

The rearrangement links TRBV30 to TRBJ2-7, with no clear D. This CDR3 region has 15 residues. Germline V gene data show CDR1 as GTSNPN and CDR2 as SVGIG (reference sequence). Trimming pared 0 bases from V and 5 bases from J, leaving 17 bases between. CDR3: CAWSVLFGYRNEQYF. CDR3 in DNA: TGTGCCTGGAGTGTACTTTTCGGGTATCGCAACGAGCAGTACTTC.

The chain employs TRBV7-9 and TRBJ2-3, with D tentatively TRBD1 (5 bases). Germline CDR1 SEHNR, CDR2 FQNEAQ (reference sequence). CDR3 length: 14 amino acids. With 5 bases removed from V and 6 bases from J, the gap between germline ends came to 15 bases. CDR3 amino acids: CASSPGQGRDTQYF. In nucleotides, the CDR3 is TGTGCCAGCAGCCCTGGTCAGGGAAGGGATACGCAGTATTTT.

This clone has more than one count but fewer than ten. The chain has TRBV7-2 and TRBJ2-7; the match to TRBD2 covers 11 bases. This CDR3 has 16 residues. Germline CDR1 and CDR2: SGHTA and FQGNSA. The V and J ends lost 1 base and 5 bases, in that order; junction bases with no gene match: 7. In DNA, the CDR3 is TGTGCCAGCAGCTTAGTGAGGACTAGCGGGTTCCACGAGCAGTACTTC. It translates to CASSLVRTSGFHEQYF.

J is TRBJ1-2 and V is TRBV7-9; no clear D gene. Germline CDR1 reads SEHNR; CDR2 reads FQNEAQ (reference sequence). The CDR3 sequence is 14 residues long. Trimming stripped 5 bases from V and 4 bases from J, with 14 bases between. CDR3 loop: CASSHKDSSYGYTF. The CDR3 DNA reads as TGTGCCAGCAGCCATAAAGACTCTAGCTATGGCTACACCTTC. Complete variable domain (other parts from reference TRBV7-9 and TRBJ1-2): DTGVSQNPRHKITKRGQNVTFRCDPISEHNRLYWYRQTLGQGPEFLTYFQNEAQLEKSRLLSDRFSAERPKGSFSTLEIQRTEQGDSAMYLCASSHKDSSYGYTFGSGTRLTVV.

The rearrangement links TRBV5-1 to TRBJ1-2; 7 bases line up with TRBD1. V was clipped by 0 bases and J by 2 bases; unmatched bases: 4. This CDR3 spans 15 amino acids. Germline lookup yields CDR1 SGHRS and CDR2 YFSETQ. The CDR3 is CASSLGWGQNYGYTF. Written as DNA, the CDR3 is TGCGCCAGCAGCTTGGGATGGGGACAGAACTATGGCTACACCTTC.

This chain connects TRBV9 to TRBJ2-3, with a weak D call TRBD1 (7 bases). Per the germline V gene, CDR1 is SGDLS and CDR2 is YYNGEE. The CDR3 runs to 19 residues. V was clipped by 3 bases and J by 3 bases, with 26 bases between them. The CDR3 region has the DNA TGTGCCAGCAGCGCCCGTGGGGGGACAGCCAACCGGAGGACAGATACGCAGTATTTT. It codes for CASSARGGTANRRTDTQYF.

The rearrangement uses TRBV12-3 or TRBV12-4 and TRBJ2-2; TRBD1 might be the D (7 bases). The length of the CDR3 is 13 residues. Deletions cut 10 bases from V and 9 bases from J, with 18 bases between. CDR3 loop: CATAGGSKRELFF. In nucleotides, the CDR3 is TGTGCCACAGCAGGGGGGTCTAAAAGGGAGCTGTTTTTT.

J is TRBJ2-6 and V is TRBV18, with D tentatively TRBD2 (6 bases). V lost 7 bases, J lost 0 bases, and 7 bases lay in between. CDR1 and CDR2 from the germline V gene are KGHSH and LQKENI. CDR3 length equals 14 residues. CDR3 in amino acids: CASLRGSGANVLTF. The CDR3 DNA sequence: TGTGCCAGCTTGCGGGGCTCTGGGGCCAACGTCCTGACTTTC.

This clone appeared a single time. This sample also contains other DNA sequences that code for the same CDR3. The chain links TRBV5-4 to TRBJ1-1; the D is unclear. Trimming left V 3 bases short and J 1 base short, with 7 bases between. Germline V gene sequence: CDR1 SGHNT, CDR2 YYREEE (reference sequence). This CDR3 has 13 amino acids. CDR3: CASSSTKNTEAFF. CDR3 DNA sequence: TGTGCCAGCAGCTCGACAAAGAACACTGAAGCTTTCTTT.

In its sample, this clone was seen once. Here the CDR3 reads CASGPPGGDEQYF. The CDR3 DNA follows: TGTGCTAGTGGTCCCCCGGGGGGCGACGAGCAGTACTTC. The chain links TRBV12-5 to TRBJ2-7; possible D gene TRBD2, 7 bases. Per germline, CDR1 LGHNT and CDR2 FRNRAP. V was pared by 5 bases and J by 5 bases, with 13 bases between. The CDR3 has 13 residues.

The rearrangement joins TRBV18 to TRBJ2-2; D ambiguous. Germline values: CDR1 KGHSH, CDR2 LQKENI. The CDR3 totals 15 residues. V lost 2 bases and J 4 bases, leaving 11 bases between the germline ends. The CDR3 nucleotides read TGTGCCAGCTCACCAAGTAAGACACCCACCGGGGAGCTGTTTTTT. Encoded protein: CASSPSKTPTGELFF.

This chain links TRBV5-1 with TRBJ2-1; TRBD1 matches 7 bases. CDR1 is SGHRS and CDR2 is YFSETQ in the germline V gene. J gave up 0 bases and V 7 bases, and 4 bases lay outside the gene matches. The CDR3 has 14 residues. The CDR3 spells CASGRDSSYNEQFF. Written as DNA, the CDR3 is TGCGCCAGCGGCCGGGACAGCTCCTACAATGAGCAGTTCTTC.

The chain has TRBV6-5 and TRBJ2-7, with 12 bases matching TRBD1. Trimming cost V 6 bases and J 10 bases; bases outside gene matches: 10. The CDR3 contains 14 residues. Germline CDR1 is MNHEY and CDR2 is SVGAGI. The CDR3 loop is CASSSGTGGPIQYF. The CDR3 nucleotides read TGTGCCAGCAGCTCCGGGACAGGGGGCCCTATACAGTACTTC.

V usage is TRBV6-5 and J usage is TRBJ1-2; 9 bases are shared with TRBD1. This CDR3 is built from 13 residues. The V and J ends lost 6 bases and 7 bases, in that order; junction bases with no gene match: 6. Germline V gene lookup returns CDR1 MNHEY and CDR2 SVGAGI. CDR3 DNA sequence: TGTGCCAGCAGGAAACAGGGGGCTCGTGGCTACACCTTC. This translates into CASRKQGARGYTF.

CDR3 in DNA: TGTGCCAGCCGTCCTGGAGGGACGGCAGATACGCAGTATTTT. It specifies CASRPGGTADTQYF. The gene calls are TRBV7-9 and TRBJ2-3; possibly TRBD2 for D (6 bases). Germline assignment: CDR1 SEHNR and CDR2 FQNEAQ (reference sequence). This CDR3 region has 14 residues. Trimming cost V 8 bases and J 4 bases, with 16 bases left between them.

This clone has just one count. The CDR3 protein is CSAKNTGELFF. CDR3 in DNA: TGCAGCGCCAAGAACACCGGGGAGCTGTTTTTT. This chain links TRBV29-1 with TRBJ2-2; the D is unclear. V was trimmed by 7 bases and J by 1 base, leaving 4 bases between them. CDR1 SQVTM and CDR2 ANQGSEA come from the germline V gene. The CDR3 consists of 11 residues.

V gene TRBV14 combines with J gene TRBJ1-1; D is unclear. Germline V gene sequence: CDR1 SGHDN, CDR2 FVKESK. Trimming removed 4 bases from V and 0 bases from J, with 12 bases in between. CDR3 length equals 15 residues. In nucleotides, the CDR3 is TGTGCCAGCAGCCGCGGGTTTGCCGTGAACACTGAAGCTTTCTTT. It specifies CASSRGFAVNTEAFF.

This sequence joins TRBV9 and TRBJ1-5; perhaps TRBD1 as D (5 bases). CDR1 is SGDLS and CDR2 is YYNGEE in the germline V gene. V gave up 0 bases and J gave up 10 bases, with 11 bases separating them. The CDR3 consists of 13 residues. CDR3 coding DNA: TGTGCCAGCAGCGTAGCCACAGGCCAACCCCAGCATTTT. Translating it yields CASSVATGQPQHF.

The V and J genes are TRBV2 and TRBJ1-1; D call uncertain. CDR3 length equals 13 residues. V was clipped by 3 bases and J by 3 bases, with 8 bases between them. Germline V gene sequence: CDR1 SNHLY, CDR2 FYNNEI. The CDR3 region is CASSERRDTEAFF. In DNA form, the CDR3 reads TGTGCCAGCAGTGAGCGGCGGGACACTGAAGCTTTCTTT.

The CDR3 sequence: CASSLGPGGETQYF. The CDR3 DNA reads as TGCGCCAGCAGCTTGGGGCCTGGAGGAGAGACCCAGTACTTC. The chain is built from TRBV5-1 and TRBJ2-5; possibly TRBD2 for D (5 bases). V was trimmed by 0 bases and J by 4 bases, leaving 10 bases between them. The CDR3 extends over 14 amino acids. Per germline, CDR1 SGHRS and CDR2 YFSETQ.

The chain recombines TRBV9 with TRBJ1-6; D uncertain. Trimming cost V 3 bases and J 10 bases, with 11 bases left between them. The CDR3 runs to 13 residues. Germline V lookup: CDR1 SGDLS, CDR2 YYNGEE. CDR3: CASSGRLESPLHF. The DNA of the CDR3 is TGTGCCAGCAGCGGTAGGCTAGAATCACCCCTCCACTTT. The whole variable domain, remainder taken from reference TRBV9 and TRBJ1-6, is DSGVTQTPKHLITATGQRVTLRCSPRSGDLSVYWYQQSLDQGLQFLIQYYNGEERAKGNILERFSAQQFPDLHSELNLSSLELGDSALYFCASSGRLESPLHFGNGTRLTVT.

The CDR3 here is CASFDYGNYGYTF. The CDR3 bases are TGTGCCAGCTTTGACTACGGGAACTATGGCTACACCTTC. The V call is TRBV2, the J call TRBJ1-2; the D is unclear. This CDR3 has 13 residues. V dropped 8 bases and J dropped 2 bases, with 12 bases sitting between them. Germline assignment: CDR1 SNHLY and CDR2 FYNNEI.

The chain has TRBV19 and TRBJ1-1, with D uncertain. The CDR3 is made up of 12 amino acids. CDR1 and CDR2 (germline): LNHDA, SQIVND (reference sequence). Trimming took off 5 bases at V and 8 bases at J, with 12 bases between the two ends. CDR3 nucleotide sequence: TGTGCCAGTAGTTGGAATCTCAGGGAAGCTTTCTTT. It encodes CASSWNLREAFF.